This is a list of T cell receptor beta chains from one sample in a study of blood T cell repertoires in COVID-19. The assay was immunoSEQ multiplex PCR, and TCRdb's table has in-frame clones only and misses some. The sample consists of just under 90,000 clones, roughly nine tenths of them appearing once. Sequences were obtained from peripheral blood. These receptors all come from a man between 60 and 75 years old with acute or convalescent COVID-19. Both conserved end residues are part of each CDR3. A D gene is named only where the DNA matches it firmly. Only part of the rows carry a size: once, few, many, or a class if the clone is expanded.

NA	NA	TRBV7-3	TRBJ2-1	CASSWGPNNEQFF	TGTGCCAGCAGCTGGGGGCCTAACAATGAGCAGTTCTTC
once	TRBD1	TRBV7-2	TRBJ2-7	CASSLDRGGYEQYF	TGTGCCAGCAGCCTGGACAGGGGAGGGTACGAGCAGTACTTC
NA	TRBD2	TRBV5-1	TRBJ2-1	CASSSRVGLGAPEQFF	TGCGCCAGCAGCTCGAGGGTGGGACTAGGGGCCCCTGAGCAGTTCTTC
NA	TRBD1	TRBV4-1	TRBJ2-5	CASSQDGRDRGVETQYF	TGCGCCAGCAGCCAAGATGGCCGGGACAGGGGGGTAGAGACCCAGTACTTC
NA	TRBD1	TRBV5-4	TRBJ1-6	CASSFRLTGDSPLHF	TGTGCCAGCAGCTTTCGACTAACAGGGGATTCACCCCTCCACTTT
NA	NA	TRBV15	TRBJ2-7	CATSRDRVAYEQYF	TGTGCCACCAGCAGAGACAGGGTGGCCTACGAGCAGTACTTC
NA	NA	TRBV2	TRBJ2-3	CASSRGTRDTQYF	TGTGCCAGCAGCAGGGGGACTAGAGATACGCAGTATTTT
NA	NA	TRBV6-6	TRBJ2-7	CASRQQEKYYEQYF	TGTGCCAGCAGGCAACAGGAAAAGTACTACGAGCAGTACTTC
NA	NA	TRBV4-3	TRBJ1-4	CASSRSFTGQDEKLFF	TGCGCCAGCAGCCGCAGTTTTACGGGACAAGATGAAAAACTGTTTTTT
NA	NA	TRBV2	TRBJ2-4	CASSENQGDIQYF	TGTGCCAGCAGTGAAAACCAGGGCGACATTCAGTACTTC
NA	TRBD2	TRBV7-3	TRBJ2-7	CASSLSGGTSYEQYF	TGTGCCAGCAGCTTAAGCGGGGGTACGAGCTACGAGCAGTACTTC
NA	NA	TRBV28	TRBJ2-7	CASSLLRDPEQYF	TGTGCCAGCAGTTTACTCAGGGATCCCGAGCAGTACTTC
NA	TRBD2	TRBV3-1/TRBV3-2	TRBJ2-7	CASSHSRGAGETYEQYF	TGTGCCAGCAGCCACTCCCGAGGGGCGGGAGAGACCTACGAGCAGTACTTC
NA	TRBD2	TRBV7-8	TRBJ2-7	CASSLSSGRLEQYF	TGTGCCAGCAGCTTATCTAGCGGGAGACTCGAGCAGTACTTC
few	TRBD1	TRBV28	TRBJ1-2	CASSPQGEGDNYGYTF	TGTGCCAGCAGCCCACAGGGGGAGGGCGATAACTATGGCTACACCTTC
NA	TRBD2	TRBV7-2	TRBJ2-7	CASSLVGLADYEQYF	TGTGCCAGCAGCTTAGTAGGGCTAGCGGACTACGAGCAGTACTTC
NA	TRBD2	TRBV25-1	TRBJ2-1	CASSAPPSGRYNEQFF	TGTGCCAGCAGTGCCCCCCCCAGCGGGAGATACAATGAGCAGTTCTTC
NA	TRBD1	TRBV7-9	TRBJ2-7	CASSTGQASYEQYF	TGTGCCAGCAGCACTGGACAGGCCTCCTACGAGCAGTACTTC
NA	NA	TRBV28	TRBJ1-5	CASSLNQPQHF	TGTGCCAGCAGTCTTAATCAGCCCCAGCATTTT
NA	NA	TRBV5-5	TRBJ2-6	CASSLGTVIHSGANVLTF	TGTGCCAGCAGCTTGGGGACAGTCATTCACTCTGGGGCCAACGTCCTGACTTTC
NA	NA	TRBV3-1/TRBV3-2	TRBJ1-3	CASSQVAGAGNTIYF	TGTGCCAGCAGCCAAGTGGCAGGGGCCGGAAACACCATATATTTT
NA	TRBD2	TRBV6-5	TRBJ2-1	CASSRIGGNYNEQFF	TGTGCCAGCAGTCGAATCGGGGGGAACTACAATGAGCAGTTCTTC
NA	TRBD2	TRBV18	TRBJ2-4	CASSSATGGENIQYF	TGTGCCAGCTCCTCCGCCACGGGAGGGGAAAACATTCAGTACTTC
NA	TRBD1	TRBV3-1/TRBV3-2	TRBJ1-1	CASSQAGQGSKTEAFF	TGTGCCAGCAGCCAAGCTGGACAGGGGAGTAAAACTGAAGCTTTCTTT
NA	NA	TRBV29-1	TRBJ1-2	CSVVPVNYGYTF	TGCAGCGTTGTACCAGTTAACTATGGCTACACCTTC
NA	NA	TRBV4-3	TRBJ2-2	CASSQARPGNTGELFF	TGCGCCAGCAGCCAGGCCCGACCGGGGAACACCGGGGAGCTGTTTTTT
NA	NA	TRBV7-3	TRBJ2-3	CASSLRGSIAAADTQYF	TGTGCCAGCAGCTTAAGGGGCTCCATAGCCGCAGCAGATACGCAGTATTTT
few	NA	TRBV28	TRBJ2-7	CASSFTGFVYEQYF	TGTGCCAGCAGTTTCACAGGGTTCGTCTACGAGCAGTACTTC
few	TRBD2	TRBV5-4	TRBJ2-3	CASSSSGSSTDTQYF	TGTGCCAGCAGCTCCAGCGGGAGCAGCACAGATACGCAGTATTTT
NA	TRBD1	TRBV10-2	TRBJ2-7	CASSERTGGGEQYF	TGCGCCAGCAGTGAGCGGACAGGGGGCGGCGAGCAGTACTTC
NA	NA	TRBV29-1	TRBJ1-4	CSVGMSATNEKLFF	TGCAGCGTTGGAATGTCGGCAACTAATGAAAAACTGTTTTTT
NA	TRBD1	TRBV7-9	TRBJ1-5	CASSLGGTDGHQPQHF	TGTGCCAGCAGCTTAGGGGGGACAGATGGGCATCAGCCCCAGCATTTT
NA	TRBD2	TRBV27	TRBJ2-1	CASSPGLAGASSYNEQFF	TGTGCCAGCAGCCCGGGACTAGCGGGTGCTAGCTCCTACAATGAGCAGTTCTTC
NA	TRBD1	TRBV18	TRBJ1-6	CASSHGTDNSPLHF	TGTGCCAGCTCACATGGGACAGATAATTCACCCCTCCACTTT
few	NA	TRBV27	TRBJ2-1	CASSFDSPHYNEQFF	TGTGCCAGCAGTTTCGACAGTCCCCACTACAATGAGCAGTTCTTC
NA	NA	TRBV6-5	TRBJ2-2	CASGYRTGELFF	TGTGCCAGCGGCTACAGGACCGGGGAGCTGTTTTTT
NA	TRBD1	TRBV6-5	TRBJ1-6	CASLGGLWNSPLHF	TGTGCCAGCCTAGGGGGCCTTTGGAATTCACCCCTCCACTTT
NA	TRBD1	TRBV28	TRBJ2-7	CAAGGYEQYF	TGTGCCGCAGGGGGATACGAGCAGTACTTC
once	TRBD2	TRBV7-2	TRBJ2-5	CASSLASGEETQYF	TGTGCCAGCAGCCTTGCTAGCGGAGAAGAGACCCAGTACTTC
NA	NA	TRBV5-8	TRBJ2-3	CASSHGVGSTLGTDTQYF	TGTGCCAGCAGTCACGGGGTGGGGAGCACTCTGGGCACAGATACGCAGTATTTT
NA	TRBD2	TRBV5-1	TRBJ2-1	CASSPGALAGDREQFF	TGCGCCAGCAGCCCCGGGGCCCTAGCGGGAGACCGTGAGCAGTTCTTC
NA	TRBD2	TRBV14	TRBJ2-3	CASSQHSGSADTQYF	TGTGCCAGCAGCCAACACAGCGGGAGCGCAGATACGCAGTATTTT
NA	NA	TRBV27	TRBJ2-2	CASSFSTGELFF	TGTGCCAGCAGTTTCAGCACCGGGGAGCTGTTTTTT
NA	TRBD2	TRBV27	TRBJ2-5	CASSSGLAYQETQYF	TGTGCCAGCAGTTCAGGACTAGCCTACCAAGAGACCCAGTACTTC
NA	NA	TRBV7-2	TRBJ1-1	CASSLPRGEAFF	TGTGCCAGCAGCTTACCGCGGGGAGAGGCTTTCTTT
NA	TRBD1	TRBV25-1	TRBJ2-7	CASSAPRGPSEQYF	TGTGCCAGCAGTGCCCCCAGGGGGCCGAGCGAGCAGTACTTC
NA	TRBD2	TRBV5-4	TRBJ2-1	CASSLAGLAYNEQFF	TGTGCCAGCAGCTTGGCGGGACTAGCTTACAATGAGCAGTTCTTC
NA	NA	TRBV6-5	TRBJ1-1	CASAPQGPKTEAFF	TGTGCCAGCGCCCCCCAGGGGCCGAAGACTGAAGCTTTCTTT
NA	NA	TRBV12-3/TRBV12-4	TRBJ1-5	CASSLQGGQPQHF	TGTGCCAGCAGTTTACAGGGTGGTCAGCCCCAGCATTTT
NA	NA	TRBV28	TRBJ2-7	CASSSTFIQGSRRTYEQYF	TGTGCCAGCAGTTCCACCTTTATACAGGGCTCGCGGAGGACCTACGAGCAGTACTTC
NA	TRBD1	TRBV7-9	TRBJ2-4	CASRNRGNIQYF	TGTGCCAGCAGGAACAGGGGAAACATTCAGTACTTC
NA	TRBD1	TRBV18	TRBJ2-2	CASSQGQGETGELFF	TGTGCCAGCTCACAAGGACAGGGGGAAACCGGGGAGCTGTTTTTT
once	NA	TRBV4-3	TRBJ1-2	CASSQDNESGYGYTF	TGCGCCAGCAGCCAAGATAATGAGTCAGGATATGGCTACACCTTC
NA	TRBD2	TRBV7-2	TRBJ2-2	CASSLRGLVGNTGELFF	TGTGCCAGCAGCTTACGGGGACTAGTGGGGAACACCGGGGAGCTGTTTTTT
once	TRBD1	TRBV28	TRBJ1-5	CASSFDRGRNQPQHF	TGTGCCAGCAGTTTTGACAGGGGGCGCAATCAGCCCCAGCATTTT
NA	NA	TRBV27	TRBJ2-5	CASSPRDSGETQYF	TGTGCCAGCAGTCCCCGGGACTCTGGGGAGACCCAGTACTTC
NA	NA	TRBV15	TRBJ1-4	CATSTQRATNEKLFF	TGTGCCACCAGCACGCAGCGTGCAACTAATGAAAAACTGTTTTTT
once	TRBD2	TRBV27	TRBJ2-3	CASSPLGAGGVDTQYF	TGTGCCAGCAGTCCCCTCGGGGCGGGAGGGGTAGATACGCAGTATTTT
NA	NA	TRBV19	TRBJ2-6	CASSIQGRRAGANVLTF	TGTGCCAGTAGTATACAGGGGCGCCGGGCTGGGGCCAACGTCCTGACTTTC